Given below is one TCR beta chain in context. Its antigen is unidentified. Some clones are missing from TCRdb's copy, which holds only in-frame ones; the method was immunoSEQ multiplex PCR. The sample consists of under 650,000 clones, approximately 95% of them appearing once. The data belong to a study of shared clonotypes between healthy human individuals. Germline CDR1 and CDR2: ENHRY and SYGVKD. With 6 bases removed from V and 10 bases from J, the gap between germline ends came to 16 bases. The CDR3 totals 13 residues. Adult donors, all healthy and HIV-negative, had no recent acute infections or vaccinations. Study-level results: Naive subsets generally exceeded memory subsets in estimated richness. Clonotype sharing across donors was expected to vary with sequencing depth. Against clonotypes common to all four donors, non-shared ones had lower generation probabilities.

Sequencing used naive CD4+ T cells sorted from blood. The subset: CD45RA+ positively selected. The genes are TRBV10-3 and TRBJ2-1; D not resolved. The sequence was obtained from a woman aged 25 to 45 in good health. The CDR3 DNA reads TGTGCCATCAGCGAGCGTAGTGCAAAAGAGCAGTTCTTC. It is translated as CAISERSAKEQFF.